This section outlines one T cell receptor beta chain sequence together with its context. V lost 0 bases and J lost 4, with 10 bases in between. The CDR3 covers 14 residues. Per germline, CDR1 SGHRS and CDR2 YFSETQ. This sample was included in a study of blood T cell repertoires in COVID-19. Study-wide context: The United States, Italy and Spain provided the acute and convalescent COVID-19 samples. Sources were T cells, B-cell-depleted T cells, or PBMCs; the material itself was cDNA or gDNA.

Original processing notes: Nucleated cell counts were estimated from reference gene primer amplification. Generated by immunoSEQ multiplex PCR, the TCRdb table keeps only in-frame clones and is missing some. The DNA gave D and trimming, while V, J and clone size come from that table. Here the sample spans 100,000 to 150,000 clones, more than 75% being singletons. Sequencing was carried out using peripheral blood. This TCR was recovered from a human donor in a cohort sampled during active COVID-19. The chain has TRBV5-1 and TRBJ1-2; D is undetermined. This CDR3 reads CASSLGSGFYGYTF. The CDR3 region has the DNA TGCGCCAGCAGCTTGGGATCGGGGTTCTATGGCTACACCTTC.